A selection of T cell receptor beta chains follows, all from one sample in a study of vaccination effects on CD4 cells after COVID-19. Some clones are missing from TCRdb's copy, which holds only in-frame ones; the method was immunoSEQ multiplex PCR. The top ten clones hold about 3.1% of a sample with 41,000 or so clones, around 77% of them seen once. No antigen has been identified for these receptors. The starting material was CD4+ T cells from PBMCs cultured with HCoV-NL63 spike peptides, obtained before COVID-19 vaccination. The receptors here all came from a human donor who received a COVID-19 vaccine. CDR3s leave out the opening cysteine and the closing phenylalanine or tryptophan. Some rows mark clone size as missing; the rest say once, few, many or name a class of expanded clone.

v_gene: TRBV6-6
abundance: .
j_gene: TRBJ1-3
CDR3aa: ASSRFRGAGSTNTIY

v_gene: TRBV7-9
abundance: .
j_gene: TRBJ2-3
CDR3aa: ASSSGGGSGTDTQY

v_gene: TRBV6-5
abundance: .
j_gene: TRBJ1-2
CDR3aa: ASRTALYGYT

v_gene: TRBV7-2
abundance: .
j_gene: TRBJ2-1
CDR3aa: ASSLLTLVEQF

v_gene: TRBV5-6
abundance: .
j_gene: TRBJ2-5
CDR3aa: ASSKDRGFQETQY

v_gene: TRBV10-1
abundance: few
j_gene: TRBJ2-3
CDR3aa: ASSDLTDTQY

v_gene: TRBV9
abundance: .
j_gene: TRBJ1-2
CDR3aa: ASSAGQGNYGYT

v_gene: TRBV30
abundance: .
j_gene: TRBJ1-2
CDR3aa: AWGAWTGGGYT

v_gene: TRBV11-2
abundance: once
j_gene: TRBJ1-2
CDR3aa: ASSPGLVRGYT

v_gene: TRBV6-6
abundance: .
j_gene: TRBJ1-1
CDR3aa: ASSLRANTEAF

v_gene: TRBV19
abundance: .
j_gene: TRBJ2-3
CDR3aa: ASSGRTSGEGTQY

v_gene: TRBV11-3
abundance: .
j_gene: TRBJ2-3
CDR3aa: ASSLGGSTDTQY

v_gene: TRBV4-1
abundance: few
j_gene: TRBJ2-5
CDR3aa: ASSQALAVGQETQY

v_gene: TRBV29-1
abundance: few
j_gene: TRBJ1-3
CDR3aa: SVQGEGGNTIY

v_gene: TRBV19
abundance: .
j_gene: TRBJ2-3
CDR3aa: ASSSTGGGGTDTQY

v_gene: TRBV6-6
abundance: .
j_gene: TRBJ1-2
CDR3aa: ASSYRAGKSVYGYT

v_gene: TRBV6-2/TRBV6-3
abundance: once
j_gene: TRBJ2-5
CDR3aa: ASSHGGGGTQETQY

v_gene: TRBV9
abundance: .
j_gene: TRBJ1-5
CDR3aa: ASSPWGYGQPQH

v_gene: TRBV6-5
abundance: .
j_gene: TRBJ2-4
CDR3aa: ASSSGQGWIQY

v_gene: TRBV5-1
abundance: .
j_gene: TRBJ2-3
CDR3aa: ASSSFGAVDADTQY

v_gene: TRBV5-5
abundance: .
j_gene: TRBJ2-3
CDR3aa: ASSLEGTDTQY

v_gene: TRBV5-1
abundance: .
j_gene: TRBJ2-6
CDR3aa: ATPTVRRANVLT

v_gene: TRBV7-3
abundance: .
j_gene: TRBJ1-2
CDR3aa: ASSDKPGHNYGYT

v_gene: TRBV30
abundance: once
j_gene: TRBJ2-2
CDR3aa: AWSMQLVGTGELF

v_gene: TRBV7-2
abundance: .
j_gene: TRBJ1-2
CDR3aa: ASSFRPGQSNYGYT

v_gene: TRBV6-5
abundance: .
j_gene: TRBJ2-2
CDR3aa: ASTFGAGTGELF

v_gene: TRBV5-1
abundance: .
j_gene: TRBJ2-3
CDR3aa: ASSKDRATDTQY

v_gene: TRBV7-3
abundance: .
j_gene: TRBJ2-1
CDR3aa: ASSPRTGGSSYNEQF

v_gene: TRBV5-1
abundance: once
j_gene: TRBJ1-2
CDR3aa: ASSLTALTNYGYT

v_gene: TRBV7-7
abundance: .
j_gene: TRBJ1-5
CDR3aa: ASIISQPQH

v_gene: TRBV5-5
abundance: once
j_gene: TRBJ1-5
CDR3aa: ASSLEQGQGQPQH

v_gene: TRBV6-5
abundance: .
j_gene: TRBJ1-2
CDR3aa: ASTPWQSGYGYT

v_gene: TRBV28
abundance: .
j_gene: TRBJ2-4
CDR3aa: ASGTGGAKNIQY